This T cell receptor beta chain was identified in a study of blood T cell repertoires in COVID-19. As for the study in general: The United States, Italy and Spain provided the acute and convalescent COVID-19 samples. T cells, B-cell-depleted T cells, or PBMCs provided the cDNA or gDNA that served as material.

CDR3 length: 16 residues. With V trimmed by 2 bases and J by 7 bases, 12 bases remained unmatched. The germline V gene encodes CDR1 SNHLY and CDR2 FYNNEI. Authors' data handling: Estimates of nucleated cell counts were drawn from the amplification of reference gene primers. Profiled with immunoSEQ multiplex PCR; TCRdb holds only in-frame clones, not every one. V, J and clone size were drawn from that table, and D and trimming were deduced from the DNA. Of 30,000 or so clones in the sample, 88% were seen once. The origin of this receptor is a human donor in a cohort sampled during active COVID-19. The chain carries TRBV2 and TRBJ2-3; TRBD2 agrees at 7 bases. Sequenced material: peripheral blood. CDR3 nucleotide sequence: TGTGCCAGCAGTGAAAGGGCTAGCGGAGCCTCTTATACGCAGTATTTT. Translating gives CASSERASGASYTQYF.